These T cell receptor beta chains were read from a single sample in a study of blood T cell repertoires in COVID-19. Produced via immunoSEQ multiplex PCR; TCRdb's table is partial and in-frame only. The data hold around 380,000 clones, with roughly 80% observed a single time. The sample consisted of peripheral blood. These receptors were obtained from a human donor with acute or convalescent COVID-19. The donor label of this sample is uncertain. Both conserved end residues are part of each CDR3. The D gene is left open where the match is weak. The size entry is marked missing in some rows and otherwise reads once, few, many or a size class.

size	D	V	J	DNA	CDR3
NA	TRBD1	TRBV27	TRBJ1-1	TGTGCCAGCAGTTTAAACCGGCAGGGGGGCGCTTTCTTT	CASSLNRQGGAFF
NA	TRBD1	TRBV2	TRBJ2-3	TGTGCCAGCAGACGGGACAGGGGGCTTAAGGGAGATACGCAGTATTTT	CASRRDRGLKGDTQYF
few	TRBD1	TRBV5-4	TRBJ1-2	TGTGCCAGCAGCTTCAGGGACAGTCCTAACTATGGCTACACCTTC	CASSFRDSPNYGYTF
few	NA	TRBV3-1/TRBV3-2	TRBJ2-3	TGTGCCAGCAGCCAAGAGCGGCGGTTTCGCACAGATACGCAGTATTTT	CASSQERRFRTDTQYF
NA	NA	TRBV5-1	TRBJ1-3	TGCGCCAGCAGCTCCCAAGGGCAGGGGCTTTCTGGAAACACCATATATTTT	CASSSQGQGLSGNTIYF
NA	NA	TRBV7-6	TRBJ2-2	TGTGCCAGCAGCTTCGGGGAGCCACCTAACACCGGGGAGCTGTTTTTT	CASSFGEPPNTGELFF
NA	TRBD2	TRBV7-2	TRBJ2-2	TGTGCCAGCAGCCCAGGACTAGTCCCCACCGGGGAGCTGTTTTTT	CASSPGLVPTGELFF
NA	TRBD2	TRBV10-3	TRBJ2-1	TGTGCCATCAAAGGGACTAGCGCCAACAATGAGCAGTTCTTC	CAIKGTSANNEQFF
NA	NA	TRBV30	TRBJ2-3	TGTGCCTGGAGTGGTGGACAGCTAGATACGCAGTATTTT	CAWSGGQLDTQYF
NA	TRBD1	TRBV5-1	TRBJ1-3	TGCGCCAGCAGCTTGGAGGGACAGGGGAGCACTTCTGGAAACACCATATATTTT	CASSLEGQGSTSGNTIYF
NA	NA	TRBV2	TRBJ2-7	TGTGCCAGCAGTGAATGGGCAGTTTCAACCTACGAGCAGTACTTC	CASSEWAVSTYEQYF
NA	NA	TRBV28	TRBJ1-2	TGTGCCAGCAGGGCGACAGTGAACTATGGCTACACCTTC	CASRATVNYGYTF
once	TRBD1	TRBV14	TRBJ2-2	TGTGCCAGCAGCCGGGGACAGGGAGTGGAGCTGTTTTTT	CASSRGQGVELFF
NA	TRBD1	TRBV19	TRBJ1-5	TGTGCCAGTAGACGTACAGGGGGAGGCCATCAGCCCCAGCATTTT	CASRRTGGGHQPQHF
NA	NA	TRBV2	TRBJ1-5	TGTGCCAGCAGCGGAGACAGCTGGAACGGCTATAGCAATCAGCCCCAGCATTTT	CASSGDSWNGYSNQPQHF
NA	TRBD1	TRBV27	TRBJ2-2	TGTGCCAGCAGACACGGGACAGTGAACACCGGGGAGCTGTTTTTT	CASRHGTVNTGELFF
NA	NA	TRBV3-1/TRBV3-2	TRBJ1-2	TGTGCCAGCAGCCTAAGTTCTAACTACTACACCTTC	CASSLSSNYYTF
NA	TRBD1	TRBV4-1	TRBJ1-4	TGCGCCAGCAGCCAAGATTATTTAGGACAGGGGATAATCACTAATGAAAAACTGTTTTTT	CASSQDYLGQGIITNEKLFF
once	TRBD1	TRBV2	TRBJ1-6	TGTGCCAGCAGTAACCCGGGACAGCCGGTTGTGAATTCACCCCTCCACTTT	CASSNPGQPVVNSPLHF
NA	NA	TRBV28	TRBJ2-4	TGTGCCAGCAGTTTTTGGAGGGGACTGGGGATTCAGTACTTC	CASSFWRGLGIQYF
NA	NA	TRBV21-1	TRBJ1-4	TGTGCCAGCAGCAAGAGATGGGACTATAATGAAAAACTGTTTTTT	CASSKRWDYNEKLFF
NA	NA	TRBV3-1/TRBV3-2	TRBJ2-7	TGTGCCAGCAGCCAAAGTTGGGCTTACGAGCAGTACTTC	CASSQSWAYEQYF
once	NA	TRBV5-1	TRBJ2-1	TGCGCCAGCAGCTCTCCTTTTGAAGTAGCATACAATGAGCAGTTCTTC	CASSSPFEVAYNEQFF
few	NA	TRBV25-1	TRBJ2-7	TGTGCCAGCCACGACAGTATCTACGAGCAGTACTTC	CASHDSIYEQYF
NA	TRBD1	TRBV5-1	TRBJ1-6	TGCGCCAGCAGCAGGGACAGGAATTCACCCCTCCACTTT	CASSRDRNSPLHF
NA	TRBD1	TRBV7-9	TRBJ2-3	TGTGCCAGCAGCAGGACAGGTTCTACCACAGATACGCAGTATTTT	CASSRTGSTTDTQYF
NA	NA	TRBV2	TRBJ1-1	TGTGCCAGCAGTCCCCCCCCAGGGGCCAGCATGAACACTGAAGCTTTCTTT	CASSPPPGASMNTEAFF
few	NA	TRBV28	TRBJ1-2	TGTGCCAGCAGTTTGGTGATCTTACAGGGCAACTATGGCTACACCTTC	CASSLVILQGNYGYTF
NA	TRBD2	TRBV28	TRBJ2-7	TGTGCCAGCAGTCCACTAACTAGCGGGGGTAGCTCCTACGAGCAGTACTTC	CASSPLTSGGSSYEQYF
few	NA	TRBV30	TRBJ1-3	TGTGCCTGGAGTGGAACAGGGCCTGGAAACACCATATATTTT	CAWSGTGPGNTIYF
NA	NA	TRBV2	TRBJ1-5	TGTGCCAGCAGGGGAGACTGGAATCAGCCCCAGCATTTT	CASRGDWNQPQHF